These T cell receptor beta chains were read from a single sample in a study of PD-1 blockade in mismatch repair-deficient tumors. Data came from immunoSEQ multiplex PCR; TCRdb stores just in-frame clones and leaves some out. In the table there are some 130,000 clones, roughly 90% of which are singletons. The sequencing used peripheral blood, collected almost 74 weeks after starting pembrolizumab. These receptors were collected from an adult with mismatch repair-deficient cancer. CDR3s include the opening cysteine and the closing phenylalanine or tryptophan. D genes are given only for firm matches. Some rows mark clone size as missing; the rest say once, few, many or name a class of expanded clone.

j_call d_call v_call clone_size cdr3_aa cdr3_nt
TRBJ2-1 TRBD1 TRBV4-3 . CASSQEGDRLYNEQFF TGCGCCAGCAGCCAAGAGGGGGACAGGCTCTACAATGAGCAGTTCTTC
TRBJ2-7 . TRBV6-5 . CASSETESSYEQYF TGTGCCAGCAGTGAGACAGAGAGCTCCTACGAGCAGTACTTC
TRBJ2-7 TRBD1 TRBV4-1 . CASSQDSPTGAYEQYF TGCGCCAGCAGCCAAGATTCCCCGACAGGGGCATACGAGCAGTACTTC
TRBJ2-2 . TRBV29-1 . CSVELGSGTGELFF TGCAGCGTTGAACTTGGTTCAGGTACCGGGGAGCTGTTTTTT
TRBJ2-5 . TRBV5-1 . CASSLTVELLGETQYF TGCGCCAGCAGCTTGACAGTGGAACTACTCGGTGAGACCCAGTACTTC
TRBJ2-7 . TRBV5-1 . CASSLGGIYEQYF TGCGCCAGCAGCTTGGGCGGTATCTACGAGCAGTACTTC
TRBJ2-3 . TRBV5-1 . CASSSMTSTDTQYF TGCGCCAGCAGCTCCATGACTAGCACAGATACGCAGTATTTT
TRBJ2-3 . TRBV28 . CASSDSISGTDTQYF TGTGCCAGCAGTGATTCAATAAGCGGCACAGATACGCAGTATTTT
TRBJ1-2 . TRBV27 few CASSLGVNYGYTF TGTGCCAGCAGCCTCGGAGTAAACTATGGCTACACCTTC
TRBJ2-5 . TRBV6-5 . CASSYEAGMETQYF TGTGCCAGCAGTTACGAGGCAGGGATGGAGACCCAGTACTTC
TRBJ1-4 . TRBV4-3 . CASSQELGGLGTNEKLFF TGCGCCAGCAGCCAAGAACTAGGGGGATTGGGAACTAATGAAAAACTGTTTTTT
TRBJ2-7 . TRBV3-2 . CRFSYEQYF TGTAGATTCTCCTACGAGCAGTACTTC
TRBJ2-7 TRBD2 TRBV5-1 . CASSLAGGTYEQYF TGCGCCAGCAGCTTGGCGGGAGGAACATACGAGCAGTACTTC
TRBJ2-1 TRBD2 TRBV9 . CASSESGRSGYNEQFF TGTGCCAGCAGCGAAAGCGGGAGAAGCGGGTACAATGAGCAGTTCTTC
TRBJ2-7 . TRBV6-1 . CASSELTDYEQYF TGTGCCAGCAGTGAACTGACAGACTACGAGCAGTACTTC
TRBJ1-2 TRBD1 TRBV19 few CASSMSGQGGFGYTF TGTGCCAGTAGTATGAGCGGACAGGGGGGTTTTGGCTACACCTTC
TRBJ2-7 TRBD2 TRBV10-2 . CASTIAGDYEQYF TGCGCCAGCACGATTGCGGGGGACTACGAGCAGTACTTC
TRBJ2-7 . TRBV4-1 . CASSQVSHAYEQYF TGCGCCAGCAGCCAAGTTTCCCATGCCTACGAGCAGTACTTC
TRBJ1-2 . TRBV7-2 . CASSSSRDGYTF TGTGCCAGCAGCTCTTCCCGGGACGGCTACACCTTC
TRBJ2-7 TRBD1 TRBV28 . CASSFTGGLEQYF TGTGCCAGCAGTTTTACAGGGGGCCTCGAGCAGTACTTC
TRBJ1-5 TRBD1 TRBV27 . CASSLEEDRATSNQPQHF TGTGCCAGCAGTTTAGAAGAGGACAGGGCGACTAGCAATCAGCCCCAGCATTTT
TRBJ2-1 . TRBV21-1 . CASSKGEKPTSGRHEQFF TGTGCCAGCAGCAAAGGTGAGAAACCGACTAGCGGGAGACATGAGCAGTTCTTC
TRBJ2-5 . TRBV5-4 . CASSSRGAQYF TGTGCCAGCAGCTCTAGAGGGGCCCAGTACTTC
TRBJ1-4 . TRBV19 . CASSKSVVVATNEKLFF TGTGCCAGTAGTAAGTCAGTAGTCGTGGCAACTAATGAAAAACTGTTTTTT
TRBJ2-7 TRBD2 TRBV9 . CASSVVGTSGRLTYEQYF TGTGCCAGCAGCGTAGTGGGGACTAGCGGGAGGCTAACCTACGAGCAGTACTTC
TRBJ2-5 . TRBV27 . CASSPPRGETQYF TGTGCCAGCAGTCCCCCAAGGGGAGAGACCCAGTACTTC
TRBJ2-5 . TRBV10-3 . CAISDVATEETQYF TGTGCCATCAGTGATGTGGCCACTGAAGAGACCCAGTACTTC
TRBJ2-7 TRBD1 TRBV5-1 . CASSLGQGISYEQYF TGCGCCAGCAGCTTGGGACAGGGAATATCCTACGAGCAGTACTTC
TRBJ1-5 . TRBV28 few CASSLGVGAQHF TGTGCCAGCAGCCTAGGGGTTGGGGCCCAGCATTTT
TRBJ1-1 . TRBV5-1 . CASSFKLMNTEAFF TGCGCCAGCAGCTTCAAACTCATGAACACTGAAGCTTTCTTT
TRBJ2-7 TRBD2 TRBV9 . CASSVQPGGYEQYF TGTGCCAGCAGCGTACAGCCCGGGGGGTACGAGCAGTACTTC
TRBJ2-7 . TRBV5-6 . CASSLGSSKGYEQYF TGTGCCAGCAGCCTCGGGAGTAGTAAAGGCTACGAGCAGTACTTC
TRBJ2-7 TRBD1 TRBV27 . CASSFTGVLPYEQYF TGTGCCAGCAGTTTCACAGGGGTCCTACCCTACGAGCAGTACTTC
TRBJ2-3 TRBD2 TRBV18 . CASSRGLAGAVDTQYF TGTGCCAGCTCTAGGGGACTAGCGGGAGCTGTTGATACGCAGTATTTT
TRBJ2-1 . TRBV4-3 . CASSQDQNYNEQFF TGCGCCAGCAGCCAAGATCAGAACTACAATGAGCAGTTCTTC
TRBJ2-6 . TRBV5-4 . CASSQDGTSGANVLTF TGCGCCAGCAGCCAAGATGGAACATCCGGGGCCAACGTCCTGACTTTC
TRBJ2-7 . TRBV28 . CASTMSGLKYEQYF TGTGCCAGCACCATGTCCGGGTTAAAGTACGAGCAGTACTTC
TRBJ2-7 . TRBV11-2 . CASSFAAYEQYF TGTGCCAGCAGCTTCGCGGCCTACGAGCAGTACTTC
TRBJ2-3 . TRBV15 . CATSLDPLNTQYF TGTGCCACCAGCCTAGATCCCTTAAATACGCAGTATTTT
TRBJ1-1 . TRBV4-3 . CASSQERAMNTEAFF TGCGCCAGCAGCCAAGAGAGGGCTATGAACACTGAAGCTTTCTTT
TRBJ2-3 TRBD2 TRBV2 . CASSEGGSGTDTQYF TGTGCCAGCAGTGAGGGCGGGAGTGGCACAGATACGCAGTATTTT
TRBJ2-1 . TRBV6-5 . CASSYIKGRYNEQFF TGTGCCAGCAGTTACATAAAAGGGAGATACAATGAGCAGTTCTTC
TRBJ1-2 TRBD1 TRBV15 . CATSRDWHRDRALYGYTF TGTGCCACCAGCAGAGATTGGCACCGGGACAGGGCCCTCTATGGCTACACCTTC
TRBJ2-7 . TRBV25-1 few CASSECDRQYEQYF TGTGCCAGCAGTGAATGCGACAGACAATACGAGCAGTACTTC
TRBJ2-3 . TRBV9 . CASNVGLRTDTQYF TGTGCCAGCAACGTAGGACTCCGCACAGATACGCAGTATTTT
TRBJ2-1 TRBD2 TRBV5-4 . CASSRIAGGSYNEQFF TGTGCCAGCAGCCGGATAGCGGGAGGGTCCTACAATGAGCAGTTCTTC
TRBJ2-7 . TRBV14 few CASSQGRYEQYF TGTGCCAGCAGCCAAGGAAGGTACGAGCAGTACTTC
TRBJ2-7 TRBD2 TRBV19 . CASSVGTSGSSKYEQYF TGTGCCAGTAGTGTAGGGACTAGCGGGAGTTCTAAGTACGAGCAGTACTTC
TRBJ1-1 . TRBV11-2 . CASSLDGLEAFF TGTGCCAGCAGCTTAGATGGCTTAGAAGCTTTCTTT
TRBJ1-5 . TRBV4-2 few CASSQDLSQPQHF TGTGCCAGCAGCCAAGATCTAAGTCAGCCCCAGCATTTT